Only a few counts were recorded for the clone carrying this T cell receptor beta chain. Assay: immunoSEQ multiplex PCR; the TCRdb copy retains only in-frame clones and omits some. The data show 75,000 to 95,000 clones, roughly 90% seen once. The sample comes from a study of blood T cell repertoires in COVID-19. This CDR3 is 16 amino acids long. With 0 bases clipped from V and 6 bases from J, the junction kept 7 bases outside the gene matches. Germline V gene sequence: CDR1 LNHNV, CDR2 YYDKDF (reference sequence). The chain employs TRBV15 and TRBJ1-5; TRBD1 matches at 8 bases. This sequence was found in a human donor in a cohort sampled during active COVID-19. The sequenced sample consisted of peripheral blood. CDR3 sequence reads: CATSRDQRQGFQPQHF. The CDR3 nucleotides are TGTGCCACCAGCAGAGATCAGCGACAGGGGTTTCAGCCCCAGCATTTT.